These 18 T cell receptor beta chains were all obtained from the same sample, sequenced in a study of blood T cells in healthy people across ages. Primed by a sample-barcoded 5' primer and a J-beta primer mix, a second PCR proceeded for about 6 to 11 cycles. Each CDR3 protein gets one entry after TCRdb re-called the 5' RACE reads with MiXCR. The sample comprises roughly 2 million distinct CDR3 sequences, around half of which are singletons, and around 2.1% rests with the top ten. The specimen sequenced was blood. The receptor set was obtained from a woman between 35 and 50 years old in good health.

The chain combines TRBV5-1 with TRBJ2-7; D may match TRBD1 or TRBD2 (5 bases each). The CDR3 contains 13 residues. V lost 5 bases, J lost 1 base, and 10 bases lay in between. The germline V gene has CDR1 SGHRS and CDR2 YFSETQ. This CDR3 is CASRMGDSYEQYF. CDR3 nucleotide sequence: TGCGCCAGCAGAATGGGGGATTCCTACGAGCAGTACTTC. The full variable domain, in which reference TRBV5-1 and TRBJ2-7 provide the parts outside the CDR3, is KAGVTQTPRYLIKTRGQQVTLSCSPISGHRSVSWYQQTPGQGLQFLFEYFSETQRNKGNFPGRFSGRQFSNSRSEMNVSTLELGDSALYLCASRMGDSYEQYFGPGTRLTVT.

V usage is TRBV9 and J usage is TRBJ1-1; D remains ambiguous. Trimming shortened V by 0 bases and J by 0 bases, and 6 bases separated the two germline ends. Germline loops: CDR1 SGDLS, CDR2 YYNGEE. The CDR3 sequence is 14 residues long. The CDR3 DNA sequence: TGTGCCAGCAGCGTAGGGCACATGAACACTGAAGCTTTCTTT. This encodes CASSVGHMNTEAFF. The full variable domain, in which reference TRBV9 and TRBJ1-1 provide the parts outside the CDR3, is DSGVTQTPKHLITATGQRVTLRCSPRSGDLSVYWYQQSLDQGLQFLIQYYNGEERAKGNILERFSAQQFPDLHSELNLSSLELGDSALYFCASSVGHMNTEAFFGQGTRLTVV.

This chain joins TRBV12-3 or TRBV12-4 and TRBJ2-7; D remains ambiguous. Deletions cut 3 bases from V and 4 bases from J, with 16 bases between. The CDR3 sequence is 15 residues long. The CDR3 DNA follows: TGTGCCAGCAGTTTTGCCGACCTGGTTAAGTACGAGCAGTACTTC. It codes for CASSFADLVKYEQYF.

The sample holds a few counts of this clonotype. The chain links TRBV3-1 to TRBJ2-7; 10 bases align to TRBD2. The CDR3 totals 15 residues. The germline V gene encodes CDR1 LGHDT and CDR2 YNNKEL (reference sequence). Trimming cost V 0 bases and J 10 bases; bases outside gene matches: 9. Here the CDR3 reads CASSQDGLADRSQYF. As DNA, the CDR3 is TGTGCCAGCAGCCAAGATGGACTAGCGGACCGCTCTCAGTACTTC.

The CDR3: CASSQDRDTPQFF. The CDR3 DNA is TGCGCCAGCAGCCAAGATAGGGACACCCCACAGTTCTTC. The V and J genes are TRBV4-3 and TRBJ2-1, with D possibly matching TRBD1 (6 bases). Germline CDR1 LGHNA, CDR2 YSLEER. V was pared by 0 bases and J by 13 bases, with 13 bases between. The CDR3 has 13 amino acids.

The V call is TRBV20-1, the J call TRBJ2-1; D may be TRBD1 (6 bases). Germline CDR1 reads DFQATT; CDR2 reads SNEGSKA (reference sequence). Trimming removed 6 bases at V and 1 base at J, with 16 bases between. CDR3 length equals 15 residues. The CDR3 is CSAYQQGYSYNEQFF. DNA of the CDR3: TGCAGTGCCTACCAACAGGGATATTCCTACAATGAGCAGTTCTTC.

The chain links TRBV4-2 to TRBJ1-1; D is possibly TRBD1 (5 bases). Germline V gene sequence: CDR1 LGHNA, CDR2 YNFKEQ. The CDR3 is made up of 15 amino acids. V lost 1 base and J lost 3, with 12 bases in between. CDR3 in amino acids: CASSQAGAPDTEAFF. In DNA form, the CDR3 reads TGTGCCAGCAGCCAAGCCGGGGCTCCAGACACTGAAGCTTTCTTT.

The sample holds a few counts of this clonotype. This sequence joins TRBV28 and TRBJ2-5; possibly TRBD2 for D (7 bases). Germline CDR1 is MDHEN and CDR2 is SYDVKM. Trimming left V 5 bases short and J 5 bases short, with 18 bases between. The CDR3 spans 15 residues. The CDR3 DNA reads as TGTGCCAGCAGTCTAGCTTGGGAGGGGGAGGAGACCCAGTACTTC. Its protein is CASSLAWEGEETQYF. The whole variable domain, remainder taken from reference TRBV28 and TRBJ2-5, is DVKVTQSSRYLVKRTGEKVFLECVQDMDHENMFWYRQDPGLGLRLIYFSYDVKMKEKGDIPEGYSVSREKKERFSLILESASTNQTSMYLCASSLAWEGEETQYFGPGTRLLVL.

The chain has TRBV27 and TRBJ1-2; possible D gene TRBD1, 5 bases. The CDR3 runs 14 residues. Between the trimmed V and J ends, which lost 5 bases and 3 bases, there was a span of 13 bases. Germline CDR1 is MNHEY and CDR2 is SMNVEV (reference sequence). This chain's CDR3 is CASSPGTLHYGYTF. The DNA for the CDR3 is TGTGCCAGCAGTCCCGGGACTCTTCACTATGGCTACACCTTC.

This clonotype appeared a few times. V gene TRBV4-3 combines with J gene TRBJ2-5; 8 bases agree with TRBD1. This CDR3 contains 15 residues. After removal of 1 base from V and 1 base from J, the junction contained 2 bases not matched to a gene. Germline CDR1 reads LGHNA; CDR2 reads YSLEER. CDR3 bases: TGCGCCAGCAGCCAAGGACAGGGGATCCAAGAGACCCAGTACTTC. Its protein is CASSQGQGIQETQYF.

Only a few counts were recorded for this clonotype. The chain is built from TRBV27 and TRBJ2-5; D remains ambiguous. The end of the DNA fits TRBJ2-7 better, so the J call may be wrong. The germline gives CDR1 MNHEY, CDR2 SMNVEV (reference sequence). This CDR3 spans 14 amino acids. CDR3 region: CASSSGAAAYEQYF. Written as DNA, the CDR3 is TGTGCCAGCAGTTCAGGCGCTGCAGCCTACGAGCAGTACTTC.

The chain joins TRBV29-1 to TRBJ1-2, with D perhaps matching TRBD1 (5 bases). Trimming shortened V by 3 bases and J by 3 bases, and 14 bases separated the two germline ends. The CDR3 has 14 amino acids. CDR1 is SQVTM and CDR2 is ANQGSEA in the germline V gene. In DNA, the CDR3 is TGCAGCGTTGAGCTGGGGGGATCGGACTATGGCTACACCTTC. Encoded protein: CSVELGGSDYGYTF.

This clonotype was observed a few times. The V call is TRBV12-3 or TRBV12-4, the J call TRBJ2-3, with 7 bases that match TRBD1. V dropped 6 bases and J dropped 1; count of bases not matched to a gene: 7. The CDR3 length is 15 residues. CDR3 DNA: TGTGCCAGCAGGGAACAGGGGACCGGCACAGATACGCAGTATTTT. Translation: CASREQGTGTDTQYF.

The rearrangement uses TRBV15 and TRBJ2-7, with D perhaps TRBD2 (5 bases). The germline V gene encodes CDR1 LNHNV and CDR2 YYDKDF (reference sequence). With 2 bases removed from V and 1 base from J, the gap between germline ends came to 6 bases. The CDR3 loop spans 13 amino acids. The CDR3 loop reads CATSRSGSYEQYF. In nucleotides, the CDR3 is TGTGCCACCAGCAGATCGGGGTCCTACGAGCAGTACTTC.

The genes are TRBV7-2 and TRBJ2-1; TRBD2 aligns across 8 bases. This CDR3 contains 16 residues. Germline V gives CDR1 SGHTA, CDR2 FQGNSA. V lost 4 bases, J lost 7 bases, and 12 bases stayed unmatched. The CDR3 DNA reads as TGTGCCAGCAGCTCCCCACCACGCGGGGGGTGGAATGAGCAGTTCTTC. Its translation: CASSSPPRGGWNEQFF.

The V gene is TRBV2, the J gene TRBJ1-1, with D maybe TRBD1 (6 bases). Trimming left V 5 bases short and J 5 bases short, with 18 bases between. The germline CDR1 and CDR2 sequences are SNHLY and FYNNEI. This CDR3 contains 15 residues. CDR3: CASSQLGHKTTEAFF. The DNA of the CDR3 is TGTGCCAGCAGTCAATTGGGACATAAGACGACTGAAGCTTTCTTT.

CDR3 in amino acids: CASSSKTSVSTDTQYF. The CDR3 DNA reads as TGTGCCAGCAGCTCAAAAACTAGCGTCAGCACAGATACGCAGTATTTT. The rearrangement links TRBV9 to TRBJ2-3; 7 bases align to TRBD2. CDR1 and CDR2 (germline): SGDLS, YYNGEE. This CDR3 comprises 16 residues. V shed 4 bases, J shed 0 bases, and the junction held 8 bases outside the gene matches. Full variable domain (outside the CDR3, taken from reference TRBV9 and TRBJ2-3): DSGVTQTPKHLITATGQRVTLRCSPRSGDLSVYWYQQSLDQGLQFLIQYYNGEERAKGNILERFSAQQFPDLHSELNLSSLELGDSALYFCASSSKTSVSTDTQYFGPGTRLTVL.

The rearrangement uses TRBV7-9 and TRBJ1-4; 9 positions match TRBD1. Germline V gene data show CDR1 as SEHNR and CDR2 as FQNEAQ (reference sequence). There are 15 residues in the CDR3. The J segment lost 4 bases and the V segment lost 5 bases, leaving 5 bases of the junction unmatched. This chain's CDR3 is CASSLQGASNEKLFF. For the CDR3, the DNA is TGTGCCAGCAGCCTACAGGGGGCGAGTAATGAAAAACTGTTTTTT. Full variable domain (rest looked up from reference TRBV7-9 and TRBJ1-4): DTGVSQNPRHKITKRGQNVTFRCDPISEHNRLYWYRQTLGQGPEFLTYFQNEAQLEKSRLLSDRFSAERPKGSFSTLEIQRTEQGDSAMYLCASSLQGASNEKLFFGSGTQLSVL.